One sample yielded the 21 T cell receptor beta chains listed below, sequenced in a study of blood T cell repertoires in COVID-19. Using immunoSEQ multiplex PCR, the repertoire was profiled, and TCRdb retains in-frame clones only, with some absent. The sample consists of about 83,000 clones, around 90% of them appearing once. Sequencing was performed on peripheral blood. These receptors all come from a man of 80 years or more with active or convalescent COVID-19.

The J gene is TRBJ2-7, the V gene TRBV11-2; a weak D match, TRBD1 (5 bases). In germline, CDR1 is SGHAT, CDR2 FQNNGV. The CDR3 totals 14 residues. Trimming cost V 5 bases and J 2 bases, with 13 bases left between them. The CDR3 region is CASSPDTQAYEQYV. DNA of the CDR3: TGTGCCAGCAGCCCGGACACCCAAGCCTACGAGCAGTACGTC.

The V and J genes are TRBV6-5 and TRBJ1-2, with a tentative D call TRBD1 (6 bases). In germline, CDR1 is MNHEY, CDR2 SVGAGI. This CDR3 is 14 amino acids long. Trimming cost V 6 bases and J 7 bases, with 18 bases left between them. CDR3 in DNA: TGTGCCAGCAGGATCGTCCCAGGGGTGGGTGGCTACACCTTC. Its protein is CASRIVPGVGGYTF.

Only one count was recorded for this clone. The CDR3 loop reads CASSLESGHRYF. CDR3 coding DNA: TGTGCCAGCAGCTTAGAGTCGGGACATCGGTATTTT. V usage is TRBV11-2 and J usage is TRBJ2-3; a possible D gene is TRBD1 (6 bases). Trimming stripped 0 bases from V and 14 bases from J, with 12 bases between. Germline V gene sequence: CDR1 SGHAT, CDR2 FQNNGV. The CDR3 length is 12 residues.

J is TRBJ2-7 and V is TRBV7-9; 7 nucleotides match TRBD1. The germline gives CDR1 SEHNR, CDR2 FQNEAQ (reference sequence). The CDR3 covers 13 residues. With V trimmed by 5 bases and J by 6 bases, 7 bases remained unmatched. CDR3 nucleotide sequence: TGTGCCAGCAGCCCGACAGGGATTGGCGAGCAGTACGTC. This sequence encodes CASSPTGIGEQYV.

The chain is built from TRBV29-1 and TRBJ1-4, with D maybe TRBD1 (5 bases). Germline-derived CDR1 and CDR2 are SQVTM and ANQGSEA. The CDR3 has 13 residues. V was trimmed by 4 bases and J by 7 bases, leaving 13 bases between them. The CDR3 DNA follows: TGCAGCGTTGCCGGGGGGGGTGGTGAAAAACTGTTTTTT. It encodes CSVAGGGGEKLFF. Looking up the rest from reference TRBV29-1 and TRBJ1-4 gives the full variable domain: SAVISQKPSRDICQRGTSLTIQCQVDSQVTMMFWYRQQPGQSLTLIATANQGSEATYESGFVIDKFPISRPNLTFSTLTVSNMSPEDSSIYLCSVAGGGGEKLFFGSGTQLSVL.

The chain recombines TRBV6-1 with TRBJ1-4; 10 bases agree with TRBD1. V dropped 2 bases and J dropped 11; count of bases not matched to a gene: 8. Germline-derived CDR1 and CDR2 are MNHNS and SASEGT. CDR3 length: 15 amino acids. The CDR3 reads CASSEQGQGWSKLFF. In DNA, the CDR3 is TGTGCCAGCAGTGAACAGGGACAGGGGTGGTCGAAACTGTTTTTT.

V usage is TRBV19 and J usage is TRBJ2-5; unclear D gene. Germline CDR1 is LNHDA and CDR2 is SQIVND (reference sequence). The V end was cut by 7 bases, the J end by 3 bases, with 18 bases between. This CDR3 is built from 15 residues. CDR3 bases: TGTGCCAGTACCCCCCGGGTTGTGGGTGAAGAGACCCAGTACTTC. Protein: CASTPRVVGEETQYF.

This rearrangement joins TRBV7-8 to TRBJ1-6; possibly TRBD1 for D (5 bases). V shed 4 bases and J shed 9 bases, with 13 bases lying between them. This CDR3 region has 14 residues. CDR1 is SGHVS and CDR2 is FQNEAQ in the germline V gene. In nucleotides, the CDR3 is TGTGCCAGCAGCTCGGACATCGGCAGTTCACCCCTCCACTTT. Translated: CASSSDIGSSPLHF.

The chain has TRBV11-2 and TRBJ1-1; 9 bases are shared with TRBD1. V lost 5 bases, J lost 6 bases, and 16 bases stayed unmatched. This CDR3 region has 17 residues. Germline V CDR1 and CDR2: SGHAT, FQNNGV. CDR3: CASSPRGTGPQLPEAFF. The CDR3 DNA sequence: TGTGCCAGCAGCCCCCGCGGGACAGGGCCCCAATTACCTGAAGCTTTCTTT.

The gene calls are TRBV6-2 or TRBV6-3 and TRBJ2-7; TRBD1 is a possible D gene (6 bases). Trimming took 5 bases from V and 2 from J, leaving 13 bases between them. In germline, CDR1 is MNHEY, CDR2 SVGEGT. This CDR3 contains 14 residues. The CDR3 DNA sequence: TGTGCCAGCAGTCCCTACAGGGAAACCTACGAGCAGTACGTC. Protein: CASSPYRETYEQYV.

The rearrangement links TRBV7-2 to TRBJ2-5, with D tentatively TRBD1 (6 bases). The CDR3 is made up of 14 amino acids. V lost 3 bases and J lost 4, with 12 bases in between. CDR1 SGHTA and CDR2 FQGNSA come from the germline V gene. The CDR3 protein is CASSLAGRGETQYF. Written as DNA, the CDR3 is TGTGCCAGCAGCTTGGCCGGCAGGGGAGAGACCCAGTACTTC.

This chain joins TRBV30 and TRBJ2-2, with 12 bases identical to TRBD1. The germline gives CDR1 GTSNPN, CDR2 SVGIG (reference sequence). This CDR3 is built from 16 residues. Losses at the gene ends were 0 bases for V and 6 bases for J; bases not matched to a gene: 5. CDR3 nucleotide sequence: TGTGCCTGGAGTGTACATGGGACAGGGGGCTCCGGGGAGCTGTTTTTT. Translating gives CAWSVHGTGGSGELFF.

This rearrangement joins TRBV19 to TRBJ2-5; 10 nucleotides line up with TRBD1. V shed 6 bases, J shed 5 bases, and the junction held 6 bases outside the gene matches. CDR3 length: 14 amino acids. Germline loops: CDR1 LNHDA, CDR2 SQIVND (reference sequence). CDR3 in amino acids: CASRRQGAGETQYF. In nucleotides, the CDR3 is TGTGCCAGTAGGAGACAGGGGGCCGGGGAGACCCAGTACTTC.

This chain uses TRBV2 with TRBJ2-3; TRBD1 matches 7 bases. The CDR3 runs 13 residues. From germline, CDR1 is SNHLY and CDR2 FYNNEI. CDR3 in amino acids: CADRVGGTDTQYF. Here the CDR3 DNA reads TGTGCAGACAGGGTCGGGGGCACAGATACGCAGTATTTT.

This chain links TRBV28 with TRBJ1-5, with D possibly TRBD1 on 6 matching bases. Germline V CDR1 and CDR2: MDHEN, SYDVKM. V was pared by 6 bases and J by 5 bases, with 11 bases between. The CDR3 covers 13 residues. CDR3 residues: CASSSTGYQPQHF. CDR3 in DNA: TGTGCCAGCAGCTCAACAGGGTATCAGCCCCAGCATTTT. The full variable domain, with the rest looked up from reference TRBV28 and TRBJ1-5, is DVKVTQSSRYLVKRTGEKVFLECVQDMDHENMFWYRQDPGLGLRLIYFSYDVKMKEKGDIPEGYSVSREKKERFSLILESASTNQTSMYLCASSSTGYQPQHFGDGTRLSIL.

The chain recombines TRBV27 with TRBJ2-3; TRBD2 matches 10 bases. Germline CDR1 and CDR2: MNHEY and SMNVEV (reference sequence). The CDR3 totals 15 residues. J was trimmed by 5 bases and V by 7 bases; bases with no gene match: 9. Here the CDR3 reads CASTLGSGGVDTQYF. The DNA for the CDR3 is TGTGCCAGCACCCTTGGAAGCGGGGGGGTAGATACGCAGTATTTT.

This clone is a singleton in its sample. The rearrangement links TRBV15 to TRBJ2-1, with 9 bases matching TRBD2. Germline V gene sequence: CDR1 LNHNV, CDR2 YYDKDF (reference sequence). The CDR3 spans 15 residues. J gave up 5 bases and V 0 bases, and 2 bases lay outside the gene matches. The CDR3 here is CATSRDSGSNNEQFF. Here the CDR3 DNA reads TGTGCCACCAGCAGAGATAGCGGGAGTAACAATGAGCAGTTCTTC.

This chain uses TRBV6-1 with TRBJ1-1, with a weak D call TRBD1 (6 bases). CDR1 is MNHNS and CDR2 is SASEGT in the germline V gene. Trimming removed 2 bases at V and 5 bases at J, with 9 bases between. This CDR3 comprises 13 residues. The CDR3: CASSENRVTEAFF. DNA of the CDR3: TGTGCCAGCAGTGAAAACAGGGTAACTGAAGCTTTCTTT.

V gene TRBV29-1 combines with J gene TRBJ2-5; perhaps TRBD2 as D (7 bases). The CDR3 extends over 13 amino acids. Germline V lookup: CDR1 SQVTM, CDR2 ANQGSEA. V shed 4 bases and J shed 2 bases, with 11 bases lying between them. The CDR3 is CSVVGGGQETQYF. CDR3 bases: TGCAGCGTTGTGGGAGGGGGACAAGAGACCCAGTACTTC.

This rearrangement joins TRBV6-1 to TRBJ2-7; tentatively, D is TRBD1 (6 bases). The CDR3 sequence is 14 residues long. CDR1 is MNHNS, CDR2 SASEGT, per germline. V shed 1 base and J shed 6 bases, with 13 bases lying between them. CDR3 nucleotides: TGTGCCAGCAGTGAAGATGGACAGTTGACCGAGCAGTACGTC. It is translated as CASSEDGQLTEQYV.

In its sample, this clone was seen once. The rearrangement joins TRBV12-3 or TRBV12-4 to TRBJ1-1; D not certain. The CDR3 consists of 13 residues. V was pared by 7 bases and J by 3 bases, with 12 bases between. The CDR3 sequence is CASTAEGYTEAFF. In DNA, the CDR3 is TGTGCCAGCACCGCCGAGGGTTACACTGAAGCTTTCTTT.